These 24 T cell receptor beta chains share one sample of origin, sequenced in a study of CD8+CD57+ T cells in acquired aplastic anemia. Investigators profiled TCR beta VDJ and CDR3 from genomic DNA template. MiXCR, applied by TCRdb to the reads, yields one record per CDR3 protein. Altogether roughly 61,000 distinct CDR3 sequences are present, under 55% being singletons, with the ten largest covering about 2.5%. Source material: sorted CD4+, CD8+, or CD8+CD57+ T cells (not recorded which) from PBMCs. The receptors here all came from a human donor in good health, serving as a control.

This clonotype was counted ten times or more. CDR3: CSAPPEGGSQETQYF. The DNA of the CDR3 is TGCAGTGCTCCCCCCGAGGGGGGATCCCAAGAGACCCAGTACTTC. The V gene is TRBV20-1, the J gene TRBJ2-5; either TRBD1 or TRBD2 may supply D (6 bases each). The CDR3 has 15 residues. Germline V lookup: CDR1 DFQATT, CDR2 SNEGSKA (reference sequence). V was trimmed by 5 bases and J by 1 base, leaving 17 bases between them.

This clonotype was detected ten times or more. J is TRBJ1-2 and V is TRBV6-1, with 10 bases matching TRBD1. The CDR3 length is 14 residues. Germline V gives CDR1 MNHNS, CDR2 SASEGT. V lost 6 bases, J lost 8 bases, and 9 bases stayed unmatched. The CDR3 DNA is TGTGCCAGCAGAAGGGACAGGGGTTATCAAGGCTACACCTTC. Protein product: CASRRDRGYQGYTF.

This chain joins TRBV7-9 and TRBJ1-2; D might be TRBD1 (6 bases). The CDR3 is 14 residues long. V was clipped by 5 bases and J by 9 bases, with 19 bases between them. CDR1 is SEHNR, CDR2 FQNEAQ, per germline (reference sequence). For the CDR3, the DNA is TGTGCCAGCAGCCGTAGGGAGGGGGTCCCACGCTACACCTTC. Residues: CASSRREGVPRYTF. Full variable domain (rest looked up from reference TRBV7-9 and TRBJ1-2): DTGVSQNPRHKITKRGQNVTFRCDPISEHNRLYWYRQTLGQGPEFLTYFQNEAQLEKSRLLSDRFSAERPKGSFSTLEIQRTEQGDSAMYLCASSRREGVPRYTFGSGTRLTVV.

V is TRBV19 and J is TRBJ2-7, with no clear D. Germline lookup yields CDR1 LNHDA and CDR2 SQIVND (reference sequence). Trimming took off 4 bases at V and 3 bases at J, with 10 bases between the two ends. The CDR3 has 13 residues. This CDR3 is CASSTDTDYEQYF. The CDR3 bases are TGTGCCAGTAGTACGGATACAGACTACGAGCAGTACTTC. The full variable domain, with the rest looked up from reference TRBV19 and TRBJ2-7, is DGGITQSPKYLFRKEGQNVTLSCEQNLNHDAMYWYRQDPGQGLRLIYYSQIVNDFQKGDIAEGYSVSREKKESFPLTVTSAQKNPTAFYLCASSTDTDYEQYFGPGTRLTVT.

By share, this clonotype ranks as medium-sized. This chain connects TRBV2 to TRBJ2-7; 10 nucleotides line up with TRBD2. The CDR3 runs 13 residues. The germline CDR1 and CDR2 sequences are SNHLY and FYNNEI. J gave up 3 bases and V 6 bases, and 2 bases lay outside the gene matches. CDR3 loop: CASRLAGDYEQYF. CDR3 coding DNA: TGTGCCAGCAGGCTAGCGGGAGACTACGAGCAGTACTTC.

The chain is built from TRBV19 and TRBJ1-5; TRBD1 agrees at 8 bases. Germline CDR1 reads LNHDA; CDR2 reads SQIVND (reference sequence). The CDR3 covers 15 residues. V shed 9 bases, J shed 4 bases, and the junction held 11 bases outside the gene matches. Written as DNA, the CDR3 is TGTGCCAGCAGCAGGACAGGGTTTTGGAATCAGCCCCAGCATTTT. This translates into CASSRTGFWNQPQHF.

This clonotype was seen at least ten times. The chain couples TRBV20-1 to TRBJ2-5, with D unclear. This CDR3 region has 12 residues. Trimming shortened V by 2 bases and J by 5 bases, and 9 bases separated the two germline ends. Germline CDR1 and CDR2: DFQATT and SNEGSKA (reference sequence). In nucleotides, the CDR3 is TGCAGTGCTAGACTAAGAGCGGAGACCCAGTACTTC. Amino acid sequence: CSARLRAETQYF.

The chain joins TRBV28 to TRBJ1-5, with a possible D match to TRBD1 (5 bases). The CDR3 spans 17 residues. Germline CDR1 reads MDHEN; CDR2 reads SYDVKM. Trimming pared 1 base from V and 5 bases from J, leaving 18 bases between. CDR3 DNA: TGTGCCAGCAGTTTATCGAGCAGGGACCCGATGGATCAGCCCCAGCATTTT. As protein: CASSLSSRDPMDQPQHF.

This clonotype showed up many times. This chain joins TRBV4-1 and TRBJ2-4, with D possibly matching TRBD2 (6 bases). CDR1 and CDR2 (germline): MGHRA, YSYEKL. The V end lost 3 bases, the J end lost 8 bases, and 14 bases lay between the germline ends. The CDR3 has 14 amino acids. This chain's CDR3 is CASSHAKEGHIQYF. DNA of the CDR3: TGCGCCAGCAGCCATGCCAAGGAGGGACACATTCAGTACTTC.

To note about this clonotype: The limits of the CDR3 on the DNA are not certain, so only TCRdb's listed CDR3 is given. The chain is built from TRBV25-1 and TRBJ2-2; the DNA was not compared with TRBD2, the D call given in the table. A total of 24 residues make up the CDR3, ends included. Germline V gives CDR1 MGHDK, CDR2 SYGVNS. The chain's CDR3 is CASSRLAVYNEQFFGPGKSGELFF.

This clonotype was seen a single time. The V call is TRBV2, the J call TRBJ1-6; D ambiguous. V was pared by 4 bases and J by 5 bases, with 12 bases between. Per germline, CDR1 SNHLY and CDR2 FYNNEI. The CDR3 runs to 15 residues. The chain's CDR3 is CASSVGRSDNSPLHF. The CDR3 DNA sequence: TGTGCCAGCAGTGTCGGGCGGTCCGATAATTCACCCCTCCACTTT.

This clonotype has more than one count but fewer than ten. V is TRBV7-2 and J is TRBJ2-7; TRBD1 might be the D (6 bases). The CDR3 runs 13 residues. V lost 1 base and J 4 bases, leaving 8 bases between the germline ends. Germline V gives CDR1 SGHTA, CDR2 FQGNSA. In nucleotides, the CDR3 is TGTGCCAGCAGCTTAGACAGGGTATACGAGCAGTACTTC. Its translation: CASSLDRVYEQYF.

This sequence joins TRBV5-1 and TRBJ2-3; 8 nucleotides agree with TRBD2. V was clipped by 0 bases and J by 5 bases; unmatched bases: 5. This CDR3 has 15 amino acids. CDR1 SGHRS and CDR2 YFSETQ come from the germline V gene. The CDR3 nucleotides read TGCGCCAGCAGCTTGGGGGCGGGAGGCTTAGATACGCAGTATTTT. It is translated as CASSLGAGGLDTQYF.

This clonotype occurred a few times. One junction end does not reproduce the germline sequence, and a read error may be involved. This sequence joins TRBV9 and TRBJ2-2; D remains unclear. Germline V gene lookup returns CDR1 SGDLS and CDR2 YYNGEE. The CDR3 loop spans 12 amino acids. CDR3 DNA: TGTGCCAGCAGTGTAGGAACCGGGGAGCTGTTTTTT. This codes for CASSVGTGELFF.

This clonotype was observed many times. The rearrangement links TRBV27 to TRBJ2-1; TRBD2 matches 9 bases. The CDR3 length is 15 residues. The germline V gene has CDR1 MNHEY and CDR2 SMNVEV (reference sequence). J lost 14 bases, V lost 2 bases, and 13 bases had no gene match. This chain's CDR3 is CASSLRAGGPVVKFF. CDR3 DNA: TGTGCCAGCAGTTTACGGGCGGGAGGGCCGGTTGTGAAGTTCTTC.

Only a few counts were recorded for this clonotype. The chain carries TRBV19 and TRBJ2-7; D perhaps matches TRBD2 (5 bases). V lost 5 bases and J 6 bases, leaving 14 bases between the germline ends. This CDR3 spans 13 amino acids. Germline CDR1 LNHDA, CDR2 SQIVND (reference sequence). CDR3 DNA: TGTGCCAGTAGTTCCGGCCGAGGGAGCGAGCAGTACGTC. Translation gives CASSSGRGSEQYV.

The chain combines TRBV7-3 with TRBJ2-7; D is ambiguous. The CDR3 totals 15 residues. V dropped 4 bases and J dropped 5 bases, with 18 bases sitting between them. CDR1 is SGHTA, CDR2 FQGTGA, per germline. CDR3 in DNA: TGTGCCAGCAGCTCGCCCAGCAGCCAAGGGCACGAGCAGTACTTC. This sequence encodes CASSSPSSQGHEQYF. The full variable domain, in which reference TRBV7-3 and TRBJ2-7 provide the parts outside the CDR3, is GAGVSQTPSNKVTEKGKYVELRCDPISGHTALYWYRQSLGQGPEFLIYFQGTGAADDSGLPNDRFFAVRPEGSVSTLKIQRTERGDSAVYLCASSSPSSQGHEQYFGPGTRLTVT.

This clonotype was recorded once. The chain uses TRBV7-3 and TRBJ1-5; D not certain. This CDR3 is 13 amino acids long. CDR1 is SGHTA and CDR2 is FQGTGA in the germline V gene. V shed 4 bases and J shed 5 bases, with 9 bases lying between them. CDR3 in amino acids: CASSWRWDQPQHF. For the CDR3, the DNA is TGTGCCAGCAGCTGGAGGTGGGATCAGCCCCAGCATTTT. The variable domain in full, completed from reference TRBV7-3 and TRBJ1-5, reads GAGVSQTPSNKVTEKGKYVELRCDPISGHTALYWYRQSLGQGPEFLIYFQGTGAADDSGLPNDRFFAVRPEGSVSTLKIQRTERGDSAVYLCASSWRWDQPQHFGDGTRLSIL.

The V and J genes are TRBV9 and TRBJ2-2, with 12 nucleotides matching TRBD2. Germline-derived CDR1 and CDR2 are SGDLS and YYNGEE. The CDR3 has 16 residues. V gave up 3 bases and J gave up 6 bases; unmatched junction bases: 6. The CDR3 nucleotides are TGTGCCAGCAGCGCACCAGGACTAGCGGGATCCGGGGAGCTGTTTTTT. Its protein product is CASSAPGLAGSGELFF.

The chain uses TRBV2 and TRBJ1-2; 9 positions agree with TRBD1. The V and J ends lost 4 bases and 9 bases, in that order; junction bases with no gene match: 9. The CDR3 has 14 residues. Per germline, CDR1 SNHLY and CDR2 FYNNEI. CDR3 sequence (DNA): TGTGCCAGCAGTGTCGCCGGACAGGGGTCGAGCTACACCTTC. Translation gives CASSVAGQGSSYTF.

As for this clonotype: Germline is not matched at one junction end, which may reflect a read error. The genes are TRBV5-5 and TRBJ2-7, with TRBD1 matching over 8 bases. In germline, CDR1 is SGHKS, CDR2 YYEKEE (reference sequence). CDR3 length: 13 amino acids. The CDR3 nucleotides are TGTGCCAGCAGCACCAGACAGGGGTCCGAGCAGTGCTTC. It translates to CASSTRQGSEQCF.

Only a few counts were recorded for this clonotype. One end of the junction varies from germline; a read error may be responsible. The rearrangement uses TRBV10-3 and TRBJ1-2; D unresolved. CDR1 is ENHRY, CDR2 SYGVKD, per germline. The CDR3 totals 13 residues. The CDR3 DNA is TGTACCATCAGTGACGGACGGAGAGATGGCTACACCTTC. It translates to CTISDGRRDGYTF.

As to this clonotype: No conserved phenylalanine or tryptophan ends this CDR3, so it is likely a read error. The chain recombines TRBV6-2 or TRBV6-3 with TRBJ1-1; D may be TRBD1 (5 bases). Germline-derived CDR1 and CDR2 are MNHEY and SVGEGT. The CDR3 consists of 16 residues. V was trimmed by 7 bases and J by 0 bases, leaving 18 bases between them. The CDR3 region has the DNA TGTGCCAGCACCCGGGGGTCCAGCTCCATGAACACTGAAGCTTTCTCT. Its protein is CASTRGSSSMNTEAFS.

This chain joins TRBV11-2 and TRBJ2-3, with 11 positions matching TRBD2. In germline, CDR1 is SGHAT, CDR2 FQNNGV. Trimming at V came to 5 bases and at J to 0 bases, leaving 4 bases not matched to a gene. The CDR3 is made up of 16 amino acids. The CDR3 coding sequence is TGTGCCAGCAGCCCTAGACTAGCGGGGAGCACAGATACGCAGTATTTT. Its protein product is CASSPRLAGSTDTQYF.